These 32 T cell receptor beta chains originate from one sample sequenced in a study of control samples from healthy donors and cancer patients. Sequencing was performed with immunoSEQ multiplex PCR; in TCRdb, only in-frame clones are kept and a portion is missing. In the table there are around 70,000 clones, approximately 94% of which are singletons. Source material: blood. These receptors came from a woman aged 30 to 39 in good health.

The rearrangement joins TRBV28 to TRBJ1-4; 12 bases are shared with TRBD1. J gave up 8 bases and V 6 bases, and 7 bases lay outside the gene matches. In germline, CDR1 is MDHEN, CDR2 SYDVKM. CDR3 size: 15 residues. Here the CDR3 reads CASRGTGGAREKLFF. The CDR3 region has the DNA TGTGCCAGCAGGGGGACAGGGGGCGCGCGGGAAAAACTGTTTTTT. The full variable domain, in which reference TRBV28 and TRBJ1-4 provide the parts outside the CDR3, is DVKVTQSSRYLVKRTGEKVFLECVQDMDHENMFWYRQDPGLGLRLIYFSYDVKMKEKGDIPEGYSVSREKKERFSLILESASTNQTSMYLCASRGTGGAREKLFFGSGTQLSVL.

The chain combines TRBV18 with TRBJ1-4, with D perhaps TRBD1 (6 bases). From germline, CDR1 is KGHSH and CDR2 LQKENI. Between the trimmed V and J ends, which lost 6 bases and 0 bases, there was a span of 14 bases. CDR3 length: 16 residues. CDR3 protein: CASSRTAVATNEKLFF. The CDR3 nucleotides are TGTGCCAGCTCGCGGACAGCTGTTGCAACTAATGAAAAACTGTTTTTT.

The CDR3 sequence is CASSLVSGGDSPLHF. The CDR3 nucleotides read TGCGCCAGCAGCTTGGTCAGTGGGGGCGATTCACCCCTCCACTTT. The chain recombines TRBV5-1 with TRBJ1-6, with D maybe TRBD1 (6 bases). CDR3 length: 15 residues. CDR1 is SGHRS and CDR2 is YFSETQ in the germline V gene. The V end was cut by 0 bases, the J end by 8 bases, with 12 bases between.

The chain couples TRBV19 to TRBJ2-4; D remains unclear. With 6 bases removed from V and 0 bases from J, the gap between germline ends came to 21 bases. Germline-derived CDR1 and CDR2 are LNHDA and SQIVND (reference sequence). The CDR3 extends over 18 amino acids. CDR3 residues: CASSPGLAGSKAKNIQYF. The CDR3 DNA follows: TGTGCCAGTAGCCCCGGTTTGGCAGGATCGAAAGCCAAAAACATTCAGTACTTC.

This chain joins TRBV4-1 and TRBJ2-7; D call uncertain. V dropped 2 bases and J dropped 2 bases, with 13 bases sitting between them. From germline, CDR1 is MGHRA and CDR2 YSYEKL. This CDR3 has 15 amino acids. The CDR3 protein is CASSQTRAKPYEQYF. The CDR3 coding sequence is TGCGCCAGCAGCCAAACCCGGGCCAAACCCTACGAGCAGTACTTC.

The chain joins TRBV5-4 to TRBJ2-2, with 7 nucleotides matching TRBD1. Germline values: CDR1 SGHNT, CDR2 YYREEE (reference sequence). The CDR3 runs 16 residues. V lost 4 bases and J lost 0; bases outside the gene matches: 6. The CDR3 protein is CASSHRQGSNTGELFF. CDR3 sequence (DNA): TGTGCCAGCAGCCACAGACAGGGCTCGAACACCGGGGAGCTGTTTTTT.

The V gene is TRBV30, the J gene TRBJ1-1; D perhaps matches TRBD1 (6 bases). The germline V and J ends were trimmed by 0 bases and 5 bases, with 7 bases remaining between them. This CDR3 has 12 residues. The germline CDR1 and CDR2 sequences are GTSNPN and SVGIG (reference sequence). Here the CDR3 DNA reads TGTGCCTGGAGTGTGGGGGCGACTGAAGCTTTCTTT. The encoded protein is CAWSVGATEAFF.

V usage is TRBV2 and J usage is TRBJ2-2; 10 bases map to TRBD2. Germline V CDR1 and CDR2: SNHLY, FYNNEI. The CDR3 has 16 residues. V shed 5 bases, J shed 7 bases, and the junction held 10 bases outside the gene matches. CDR3 sequence reads: CASSRGAGGRIGELFF. The CDR3 DNA follows: TGTGCCAGCAGTAGGGGAGCGGGGGGGCGAATCGGGGAGCTGTTTTTT.

This clone was counted once. The V gene is TRBV24-1, the J gene TRBJ2-5; possible D gene TRBD1, 5 bases. The CDR3 is 12 residues long. In germline, CDR1 is KGHDR, CDR2 SFDVKD. The V gene lost 6 bases and the J gene lost 4 bases, with 8 bases spanning the gap. As DNA, the CDR3 is TGTGCCACCAGTCAGGGTTTAGAGACCCAGTACTTC. This encodes CATSQGLETQYF.

The V call is TRBV27, the J call TRBJ1-5; D is undetermined. The CDR3 consists of 14 residues. Trimming left V 4 bases short and J 3 bases short, with 10 bases between. CDR1 and CDR2 (germline): MNHEY, SMNVEV (reference sequence). CDR3 protein: CASSSPGVNQPQHF. The CDR3 DNA reads TGTGCCAGCAGTTCGCCGGGTGTCAATCAGCCCCAGCATTTT.

J is TRBJ1-1 and V is TRBV18; D call uncertain. CDR3 length: 11 residues. Germline CDR1 is KGHSH and CDR2 is LQKENI. Trimming left V 5 bases short and J 7 bases short, with 8 bases between. The CDR3 protein is CASSSRGEAFF. The CDR3 DNA sequence: TGTGCCAGCTCATCCCGGGGTGAAGCTTTCTTT.

The genes are TRBV19 and TRBJ2-1, with TRBD2 matching over 13 bases. Trimming at V came to 5 bases and at J to 6 bases, leaving 10 bases not matched to a gene. Germline loops: CDR1 LNHDA, CDR2 SQIVND (reference sequence). The CDR3 has 17 residues. The CDR3 nucleotides read TGTGCCAGTAGTGATCTTACTAGCGGGGGGGCCTTCAATGAGCAGTTCTTC. It translates to CASSDLTSGGAFNEQFF. The complete variable domain, with remaining parts taken from reference TRBV19 and TRBJ2-1, reads DGGITQSPKYLFRKEGQNVTLSCEQNLNHDAMYWYRQDPGQGLRLIYYSQIVNDFQKGDIAEGYSVSREKKESFPLTVTSAQKNPTAFYLCASSDLTSGGAFNEQFFGPGTRLTVL.

This chain connects TRBV7-9 to TRBJ2-7; 10 bases fit TRBD1. The CDR3 is made up of 14 amino acids. Germline V gene lookup returns CDR1 SEHNR and CDR2 FQNEAQ (reference sequence). Trimming at V came to 3 bases and at J to 7 bases, leaving 6 bases not matched to a gene. The CDR3 loop reads CASSLDRGGVEQYF. The CDR3 coding sequence is TGTGCCAGCAGCTTGGACAGGGGGGGAGTGGAGCAGTACTTC.

The chain is built from TRBV4-1 and TRBJ1-4, with 7 bases that match TRBD1. Per the germline V gene, CDR1 is MGHRA and CDR2 is YSYEKL. V was pared by 1 base and J by 7 bases, with 9 bases of the junction left unmatched. The CDR3 covers 16 residues. The CDR3 sequence is CASSQGAGTAPEKLFF. DNA for the CDR3: TGCGCCAGCAGCCAAGGGGCCGGGACAGCGCCTGAAAAACTGTTTTTT.

This chain joins TRBV19 and TRBJ2-1, with 9 bases lining up with TRBD1. The CDR3 totals 17 residues. V shed 3 bases and J 0 bases; nucleotides not matched to a gene: 6. Germline V gives CDR1 LNHDA, CDR2 SQIVND (reference sequence). CDR3 nucleotide sequence: TGTGCCAGTAGTATTTATTGGACAGGGGTCTCCTACAATGAGCAGTTCTTC. This translates into CASSIYWTGVSYNEQFF.

This chain joins TRBV4-1 and TRBJ1-1; 9 bases match TRBD1. The CDR3 is made up of 15 amino acids. Per germline, CDR1 MGHRA and CDR2 YSYEKL. V lost 4 bases and J lost 5; bases outside the gene matches: 8. The CDR3 sequence is CASSRAGTGSTEAFF. Here the CDR3 DNA reads TGCGCCAGCAGCCGGGCGGGGACAGGGAGTACTGAAGCTTTCTTT.

The rearrangement uses TRBV7-2 and TRBJ1-6; 9 bases match TRBD1. This CDR3 has 16 residues. V gave up 1 base and J gave up 4 bases; unmatched junction bases: 2. Germline CDR1 SGHTA, CDR2 FQGNSA. Here the CDR3 reads CASSLVGTGYNSPLHF. The CDR3 DNA follows: TGTGCCAGCAGCTTAGTCGGGACAGGGTATAATTCACCCCTCCACTTT.

The CDR3 DNA reads as TGTGCCAGCAGTGAAGACAGGGGATACGAGCAGTACTTC. This codes for CASSEDRGYEQYF. The chain combines TRBV2 with TRBJ2-7; 7 nucleotides match TRBD1. CDR1 is SNHLY, CDR2 FYNNEI, per germline. Unmatched junction bases numbered 1, after V lost 1 base and J lost 4 bases. The CDR3 has 13 amino acids. Using reference TRBV2 and TRBJ2-7 for the parts outside the CDR3, the full variable domain is EPEVTQTPSHQVTQMGQEVILRCVPISNHLYFYWYRQILGQKVEFLVSFYNNEISEKSEIFDDQFSVERPDGSNFTLKIRSTKLEDSAMYFCASSEDRGYEQYFGPGTRLTVT.

The rearrangement links TRBV11-2 to TRBJ1-1, with 9 bases that match TRBD1. CDR1 SGHAT and CDR2 FQNNGV come from the germline V gene. The V and J ends lost 5 bases and 2 bases, in that order; junction bases with no gene match: 15. The CDR3 consists of 18 residues. The CDR3 is CASSPRTGAPILNTEAFF. The CDR3 nucleotides read TGTGCCAGCAGCCCTCGGACAGGGGCCCCGATTCTTAACACTGAAGCTTTCTTT.

As concerns this clone: In the same sample, other DNA sequences code for this CDR3. The rearrangement joins TRBV5-1 to TRBJ1-2, with 11 bases aligning to TRBD1. The CDR3 length is 15 residues. CDR1 is SGHRS, CDR2 YFSETQ, per germline. The trim removed 1 base at V and 7 bases at J, leaving 6 bases unmatched. CDR3 residues: CASSLFGTGGRGYTF. The CDR3 nucleotides read TGCGCCAGCAGCTTGTTTGGGACAGGGGGGCGTGGCTACACCTTC.

The chain joins TRBV5-4 to TRBJ2-2; possible D gene TRBD2, 6 bases. Germline values: CDR1 SGHNT, CDR2 YYREEE (reference sequence). Trimming stripped 6 bases from V and 1 base from J, with 13 bases between. CDR3 length: 15 amino acids. The CDR3 coding sequence is TGTGCCAGCACCCTAATTAGCGGGAACACCGGGGAGCTGTTTTTT. It specifies CASTLISGNTGELFF.

On this clone itself: The junction differs from germline at one of its ends, possibly a read error. The chain recombines TRBV28 with TRBJ1-2; D is possibly TRBD1 (5 bases). Germline V CDR1 and CDR2: MDHEN, SYDVKM. CDR3 length: 15 amino acids. This CDR3 reads CAGSTPTVRYYGYTF. CDR3 DNA sequence: TGTGCCGGCAGTACACCGACAGTGAGGTACTATGGCTACACCTTC.

This chain uses TRBV9 with TRBJ1-1, with no clear D. Germline CDR1 and CDR2: SGDLS and YYNGEE. The CDR3 runs to 15 residues. V shed 0 bases and J shed 1 base, with 10 bases lying between them. As DNA, the CDR3 is TGTGCCAGCAGCGTAGTGGTCGGCAGGAACACTGAAGCTTTCTTT. It codes for CASSVVVGRNTEAFF.

This chain joins TRBV4-2 and TRBJ2-7; D possibly corresponds to TRBD1 (5 bases). The CDR3 is 15 residues long. V lost 1 base and J lost 2, with 12 bases in between. CDR1 and CDR2 (germline): LGHNA, YNFKEQ. The CDR3 DNA reads as TGTGCCAGCAGCCAAGGTGGGGCGTACCCCTACGAGCAGTACTTC. Translating gives CASSQGGAYPYEQYF.

The chain has TRBV7-9 and TRBJ1-2; 7 nucleotides line up with TRBD1. The CDR3 extends over 16 amino acids. V gave up 4 bases and J gave up 0 bases; unmatched junction bases: 8. Germline V gives CDR1 SEHNR, CDR2 FQNEAQ (reference sequence). Written as DNA, the CDR3 is TGTGCCAGCAGCTACAGGGGAGAACCATCTAACTATGGCTACACCTTC. Translating gives CASSYRGEPSNYGYTF.

The CDR3, as DNA: TGTGCCAGCAGCTTCTCGGACTCGGGGAGCACTGAAGCTTTCTTT. Protein sequence: CASSFSDSGSTEAFF. J is TRBJ1-1 and V is TRBV7-9; D is unclear. Germline-derived CDR1 and CDR2 are SEHNR and FQNEAQ (reference sequence). V was pared by 3 bases and J by 4 bases, with 15 bases between. This CDR3 contains 15 residues.

The V and J genes are TRBV9 and TRBJ2-7; tentative D call: TRBD1 (5 bases). Germline CDR1 reads SGDLS; CDR2 reads YYNGEE. V was pared by 1 base and J by 0 bases, with 8 bases between. The CDR3 runs to 14 residues. The CDR3 DNA reads TGTGCCAGCAGCGTAAGCCAGGGCTCCTACGAGCAGTACTTC. It encodes CASSVSQGSYEQYF.

The chain is built from TRBV30 and TRBJ1-4; TRBD1 aligns across 7 bases. Germline CDR1 reads GTSNPN; CDR2 reads SVGIG (reference sequence). With 4 bases clipped from V and 4 bases from J, the junction kept 9 bases outside the gene matches. The CDR3 is made up of 15 amino acids. CDR3 DNA: TGTGCCTGGAAAACCGGGACAGCCTATAATGAAAAACTGTTTTTT. Residues: CAWKTGTAYNEKLFF.

This clone came up once. CDR3 sequence reads: CASSLYSLPGGEGGYTF. For the CDR3, the DNA is TGTGCCAGCAGCTTGTATAGTCTCCCAGGGGGCGAGGGGGGCTACACCTTC. V gene TRBV5-6 combines with J gene TRBJ1-2; 8 bases align to TRBD1. The CDR3 is 17 amino acids. Germline V lookup: CDR1 SGHDT, CDR2 YYEEEE. V lost 1 base to trimming and J lost 8 bases; unmatched junction nucleotides: 16.

The chain recombines TRBV7-9 with TRBJ1-1, with D possibly TRBD1 on 6 matching bases. Germline CDR1 reads SEHNR; CDR2 reads FQNEAQ (reference sequence). Trimming pared 5 bases from V and 0 bases from J, leaving 16 bases between. CDR3 length: 16 amino acids. The CDR3 coding sequence is TGTGCCAGCAGCCCAACTACGGGACATCTGAACACTGAAGCTTTCTTT. Protein: CASSPTTGHLNTEAFF. The whole variable domain, remainder taken from reference TRBV7-9 and TRBJ1-1, is DTGVSQNPRHKITKRGQNVTFRCDPISEHNRLYWYRQTLGQGPEFLTYFQNEAQLEKSRLLSDRFSAERPKGSFSTLEIQRTEQGDSAMYLCASSPTTGHLNTEAFFGQGTRLTVV.

The V gene is TRBV6-5, the J gene TRBJ1-4, with D tentatively TRBD1 (5 bases). This CDR3 spans 15 amino acids. The V and J ends lost 6 bases and 6 bases respectively, with 17 bases between them. The germline V gene has CDR1 MNHEY and CDR2 SVGAGI. In DNA form, the CDR3 reads TGTGCCAGCAGAAGTACCGGGGGAGTCGATGAAAAACTGTTTTTT. It yields the protein CASRSTGGVDEKLFF.

This chain joins TRBV29-1 and TRBJ2-5; TRBD1 might be the D (5 bases). The CDR3 consists of 12 residues. Looked up from germline, CDR1 is SQVTM and CDR2 is ANQGSEA. V was pared by 6 bases and J by 5 bases, with 13 bases between. CDR3 protein: CSVTQGRETQYF. In DNA form, the CDR3 reads TGCAGCGTGACTCAGGGCCGGGAGACCCAGTACTTC.